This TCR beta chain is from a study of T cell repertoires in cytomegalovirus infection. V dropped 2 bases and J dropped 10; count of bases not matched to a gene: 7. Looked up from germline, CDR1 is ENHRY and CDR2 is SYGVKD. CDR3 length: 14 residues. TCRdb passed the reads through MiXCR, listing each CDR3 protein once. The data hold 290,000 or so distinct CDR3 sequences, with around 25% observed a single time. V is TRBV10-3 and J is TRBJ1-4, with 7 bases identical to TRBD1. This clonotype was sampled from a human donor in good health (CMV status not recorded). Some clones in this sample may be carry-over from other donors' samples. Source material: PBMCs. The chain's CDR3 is CAISEDRAMVKLFF. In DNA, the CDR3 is TGTGCCATCAGTGAGGACAGGGCCATGGTAAAACTGTTTTTT.